This TCR beta chain was obtained from a study of CD8+ T cells in alopecia areata. Germline CDR1 and CDR2: SQVTM and ANQGSEA. There are 12 residues in the CDR3. Unmatched junction bases numbered 8, after V lost 8 bases and J lost 5 bases. Sequencing relied on a cDNA template that was reverse transcribed from extracted RNA. The protocol was immunoSEQ multiplex PCR, while the TCRdb copy is restricted to in-frame clones and leaves out a portion. Here the sample spans over 150,000 clones, roughly 60% being singletons. Notes on the study in general: Higher clonality than in normal scalp was seen in lesional scalp, especially alopecia totalis/universalis.

It was from alopecia areata patients that lesional scalp punch biopsies and peripheral blood were collected. As concerns this clone: Its specificity is unknown.

The source is a human donor with alopecia areata. This chain uses TRBV29-1 with TRBJ2-5; 7 bases are a match to TRBD1. The starting material was CD4+ T cells sorted from blood, obtained at week 0. The CDR3 here is CSSGGIIETQYF. CDR3 bases: TGCAGCTCAGGGGGTATTATCGAGACCCAGTACTTC.